Listed below are T cell receptor beta chains from one sample, sequenced in a study of T-cell memory formation after mild COVID-19. TCRdb used MiXCR to reprocess the 5' RACE reads, holding one entry per CDR3 protein. The data show about 290,000 distinct CDR3 sequences, with approximately 15% seen just once and 22% held by the top ten. Sequenced input: PBMCs or a T cell subset sorted from them (not recorded which). These receptors originate from a man aged 18 to 30 who had mild COVID-19 (a few samples of this study predate the infection). Cell type and time point are not known. Each CDR3 is given with its conserved first and last residue. The D gene is left open where the match is weak. Clone size is given for some rows only: seen once, a few or many times, or a class if the clone is expanded.

J | V | D | size | CDR3 | DNA
TRBJ1-6 | TRBV7-2 | . | few | CASSFQGFISPLHF | TGTGCCAGCAGCTTTCAAGGGTTCATTTCACCCCTCCACTTT
TRBJ1-5 | TRBV15 | . | few | CATSRAPGPQPQHF | TGTGCCACCAGCAGAGCCCCAGGGCCTCAGCCCCAGCATTTT
TRBJ1-5 | TRBV12-3/TRBV12-4 | . | few | CASSFPHLGQPQHF | TGTGCCAGCAGCTTCCCCCACCTTGGTCAGCCCCAGCATTTT
TRBJ1-1 | TRBV20-1 | TRBD1 | . | CSASPLGQGVYRNTEAFF | TGCAGTGCTAGCCCCTTGGGACAGGGGGTTTATCGGAACACTGAAGCTTTCTTT
TRBJ2-2 | TRBV10-3 | . | few | CAISDYGGEDTGELFF | TGTGCCATCAGTGATTATGGCGGGGAGGACACCGGGGAGCTGTTTTTT
TRBJ2-3 | TRBV7-8 | . | many | CASSLAKGGRDTQYF | TGTGCCAGCAGCTTAGCCAAGGGGGGACGCGATACGCAGTATTTT
TRBJ1-1 | TRBV4-2 | . | . | CASSQVQAETHLGAFF | TGTGCCAGCAGCCAAGTTCAAGCCGAGACCCATCTTGGAGCTTTCTTT
TRBJ2-4 | TRBV18 | . | . | CASSPLGPQAKNIQYF | TGTGCCAGCTCACCACTCGGGCCCCAGGCTAAAAACATTCAGTACTTC
TRBJ2-2 | TRBV19 | . | few | CASNSGSSFTGELFF | TGTGCCAGTAACTCAGGGTCTTCTTTCACCGGGGAGCTGTTTTTT
TRBJ1-1 | TRBV4-1 | . | . | CASSQRPGDGEAFF | TGCGCCAGCAGCCAGAGACCGGGTGATGGTGAAGCTTTCTTT
TRBJ1-2 | TRBV5-1 | TRBD1 | few | CASSDGQGNYGYTF | TGCGCCAGCAGCGACGGACAGGGCAACTATGGCTACACCTTC
TRBJ2-3 | TRBV5-1 | TRBD1 | few | CASSLEGTGTNTQYF | TGCGCCAGCAGCTTGGAGGGGACAGGTACGAATACGCAGTATTTT
TRBJ2-5 | TRBV2 | . | . | CASSEGPVRETQYF | TGTGCCAGCAGCGAGGGACCCGTTCGGGAGACCCAGTACTTC
TRBJ1-1 | TRBV29-1 | . | . | CSVDSSGARGEAFF | TGCAGCGTTGACAGTTCAGGGGCCAGGGGTGAAGCTTTCTTT
TRBJ2-3 | TRBV10-2 | TRBD2 | many | CASSDLGLAGPSTDTQYF | TGCGCCAGCAGTGACCTGGGACTAGCGGGGCCTAGCACAGATACGCAGTATTTT
TRBJ2-1 | TRBV4-3 | TRBD1 | many | CASSRSLRDSNEQFF | TGCGCCAGCAGCCGGAGTCTCCGGGACAGCAATGAGCAGTTCTTC
TRBJ1-2 | TRBV9 | . | . | CASSVATANTNYGYTF | TGTGCCAGCAGCGTAGCTACCGCTAACACTAACTATGGCTACACCTTC
TRBJ2-3 | TRBV24-1 | . | . | CATRSGQSTDTQYF | TGTGCCACCAGGAGCGGACAAAGCACAGATACGCAGTATTTT
TRBJ2-1 | TRBV7-2 | . | few | CASSLPGGYNEQFF | TGTGCCAGCAGCTTACCCGGGGGCTACAATGAGCAGTTCTTC
TRBJ2-1 | TRBV4-2 | . | . | CASSQDPATPNEQFF | TGTGCCAGCAGCCAAGATCCCGCGACTCCAAATGAGCAGTTCTTC
TRBJ2-2 | TRBV14 | . | . | CASSQVWGTGELFF | TGTGCCAGCAGCCAAGTCTGGGGGACCGGGGAGCTGTTTTTT
TRBJ2-3 | TRBV18 | . | . | CASSQGIDTQYF | TGTGCCAGCTCCCAGGGGATTGATACGCAGTATTTT
TRBJ2-3 | TRBV7-8 | TRBD2 | . | CASSLTRGVVTDTQYF | TGTGCCAGCAGCTTAACCCGGGGGGTGGTAACAGATACGCAGTATTTT
TRBJ2-2 | TRBV20-1 | . | . | CSAPGQPNTGELFF | TGCAGTGCCCCGGGGCAGCCGAACACCGGGGAGCTGTTTTTT
TRBJ1-2 | TRBV7-2 | . | many | CASSGTTGTYGYTF | TGTGCCAGCAGCGGAACGACAGGCACCTATGGCTACACCTTC
TRBJ2-2 | TRBV7-3 | . | . | CASSPKGGSANTGELFF | TGTGCCAGCAGCCCGAAGGGTGGGAGCGCGAACACCGGGGAGCTGTTTTTT
TRBJ1-5 | TRBV19 | . | few | CASTWSRAGSNQPQHF | TGTGCCAGCACCTGGTCCAGGGCCGGGAGCAATCAGCCCCAGCATTTT
TRBJ1-1 | TRBV7-2 | . | . | CASSRRGVTEAFF | TGTGCCAGCAGTAGGAGGGGGGTTACTGAAGCTTTCTTT
TRBJ2-1 | TRBV12-3/TRBV12-4 | . | . | CASIEGVGDNEQFF | TGTGCCAGCATAGAGGGGGTAGGGGACAATGAGCAGTTCTTC
TRBJ2-3 | TRBV4-3 | TRBD2 | . | CASSHRTGLAGESTDTQYF | TGCGCCAGCAGCCACCGCACGGGACTAGCGGGGGAAAGCACAGATACGCAGTATTTT
TRBJ2-1 | TRBV7-3 | . | few | CARPTPSSYNEQFF | TGTGCCAGGCCGACACCTAGCTCCTACAATGAGCAGTTCTTC
TRBJ2-2 | TRBV5-1 | . | . | CASSSLVSGELFF | TGCGCCAGCAGCTCCTTGGTGTCCGGGGAGCTGTTTTTT
TRBJ1-1 | TRBV4-3 | . | few | CASSQDVEGGVPEAFF | TGCGCCAGCAGCCAAGATGTTGAAGGGGGTGTCCCTGAAGCTTTCTTT
TRBJ1-2 | TRBV20-1 | . | few | CSARGGYGYTF | TGCAGTGCTAGGGGGGGCTATGGCTACACCTTC
TRBJ1-4 | TRBV20-1 | . | . | CSAPSAGGLREKLFF | TGCAGTGCCCCCTCAGCGGGAGGATTACGGGAAAAACTGTTTTTT